The next 6 T cell receptor beta chains were all read from a single sample in a study of T cell responses to AZD1222 COVID-19 vaccine. Using immunoSEQ multiplex PCR, the repertoire was profiled, and TCRdb retains in-frame clones only, with some absent. The data show about 120,000 clones, roughly 84% seen once. This specimen consisted of peripheral blood, obtained on day 0 of AZD1222 vaccination. These receptors all stem from an adult in good health.

J is TRBJ1-3 and V is TRBV25-1; D remains unclear. Between the trimmed V and J ends, which lost 6 bases and 0 bases, there was a span of 3 bases. The germline CDR1 and CDR2 sequences are MGHDK and SYGVNS. The CDR3 covers 12 residues. The CDR3 coding sequence is TGTGCCAGCAGAGACTCTGGAAACACCATATATTTT. Translated: CASRDSGNTIYF.

V gene TRBV2 combines with J gene TRBJ2-4; D perhaps matches TRBD1 (8 bases). V was cut by 6 bases and J by 2 bases, with 14 bases left in between. The CDR3 sequence is 15 residues long. Germline CDR1 SNHLY, CDR2 FYNNEI. CDR3 sequence (DNA): TGTGCCAGCAGGGAACAGGGGGGGCCCAAAAACATTCAGTACTTC. This gives the protein CASREQGGPKNIQYF.

This chain joins TRBV2 and TRBJ1-1; D is undetermined. Trimming stripped 6 bases from V and 8 bases from J, with 13 bases between. The CDR3 extends over 12 amino acids. Germline-derived CDR1 and CDR2 are SNHLY and FYNNEI. The CDR3 reads CASRGLRLEAFF. CDR3 nucleotides: TGTGCCAGCAGGGGCCTTCGGCTCGAAGCTTTCTTT.

The CDR3 region is CASGGQGDQPQHF. The DNA for the CDR3 is TGTGCCAGCGGGGGACAGGGTGATCAGCCCCAGCATTTT. This chain joins TRBV7-9 and TRBJ1-5; 9 nucleotides line up with TRBD1. Unmatched junction bases numbered 4, after V lost 8 bases and J lost 5 bases. Germline loops: CDR1 SEHNR, CDR2 FQNEAQ (reference sequence). This CDR3 spans 13 amino acids.

The chain is built from TRBV5-1 and TRBJ2-1; D not resolved. The germline V gene has CDR1 SGHRS and CDR2 YFSETQ. The CDR3 contains 15 residues. Trimming took 0 bases from V and 5 from J, leaving 12 bases between them. The chain's CDR3 is CASSLEYSGNNEQFF. CDR3 DNA: TGCGCCAGCAGCTTGGAATACTCAGGAAACAATGAGCAGTTCTTC.

This sequence joins TRBV5-1 and TRBJ1-2; D uncertain. This CDR3 region has 12 residues. V was clipped by 5 bases and J by 4 bases, with 9 bases between them. Germline V CDR1 and CDR2: SGHRS, YFSETQ. The CDR3, as DNA: TGCGCCAGCAGAACGGGCTCCTATGGCTACACCTTC. It encodes CASRTGSYGYTF.